This is a list of T cell receptor beta chains from one sample in a study of OX40 agonist ivuxolimab in advanced cancers. Sequenced by immunoSEQ multiplex PCR; TCRdb stores in-frame clones only, minus some. The sample lists around 100,000 clones, 80% to 95% occurring once. The sample here was CD4+ or CD8+ T cells sorted from blood, taken in a trial of the OX40 agonist ivuxolimab. The receptors derive from an adult with an advanced solid tumor such as melanoma, head and neck, liver or kidney cancer. Each CDR3 is given with its conserved first and last residue. Fields, in order: V gene, clone size, D gene, J gene, CDR3 DNA, CDR3 protein. The D gene is left open where the match is weak. Only part of the rows carry a size: once, few, many, or a class if the clone is expanded.

v_call: TRBV18
clone_size: NA
d_call: TRBD2
j_call: TRBJ2-2
cdr3_nt: TGTGCCAGCTCCGATCGACTAGCGGGAGGTCCGGGGGAGCTGTTTTTT
cdr3_aa: CASSDRLAGGPGELFF

v_call: TRBV9
clone_size: NA
d_call: TRBD2
j_call: TRBJ2-7
cdr3_nt: TGTGCCAGCAGCGTTTCTTTAGGGGGCTGGACTAGCGGGAGGCCCTACGAGCAGTACTTC
cdr3_aa: CASSVSLGGWTSGRPYEQYF

v_call: TRBV5-1
clone_size: NA
d_call: TRBD2
j_call: TRBJ2-1
cdr3_nt: TGCGCCAGCAGCCCCCTACGGGAGGCACAGTTCTTC
cdr3_aa: CASSPLREAQFF

v_call: TRBV2
clone_size: NA
d_call: NA
j_call: TRBJ2-3
cdr3_nt: TGTGCCAGCTCTCGGACTAGCACAGATACGCAGTATTTT
cdr3_aa: CASSRTSTDTQYF

v_call: TRBV28
clone_size: NA
d_call: NA
j_call: TRBJ2-7
cdr3_nt: TGTGCCAGCAGTTTAATGGGGGGAAGGGGCAACGAGCAGTACTTC
cdr3_aa: CASSLMGGRGNEQYF

v_call: TRBV11-3
clone_size: NA
d_call: TRBD2
j_call: TRBJ2-5
cdr3_nt: TGTGCCAGCAGCTGGAAAACTAGCGGGATCGGGGGAGAGACCCAGTACTTC
cdr3_aa: CASSWKTSGIGGETQYF

v_call: TRBV15
clone_size: NA
d_call: TRBD2
j_call: TRBJ2-2
cdr3_nt: TGTGCCACCAGCAGAGCTCCCAATCGACTAGCTCCCGGGGAGCTGTTTTTT
cdr3_aa: CATSRAPNRLAPGELFF

v_call: TRBV28
clone_size: NA
d_call: NA
j_call: TRBJ2-1
cdr3_nt: TGTGCCAGCAGGCGGGACTCTTACAATGAGCAGTTCTTC
cdr3_aa: CASRRDSYNEQFF

v_call: TRBV7-9
clone_size: NA
d_call: TRBD1
j_call: TRBJ2-5
cdr3_nt: TGTGCCAGCAGTCCCGGGACAGTTGAGACCCAGTACTTC
cdr3_aa: CASSPGTVETQYF

v_call: TRBV10-1
clone_size: NA
d_call: NA
j_call: TRBJ2-4
cdr3_nt: TGCGCCAGCAGAGGACAGTCTGGGGCTTCTAAAAACATTCAGTACTTC
cdr3_aa: CASRGQSGASKNIQYF

v_call: TRBV5-1
clone_size: NA
d_call: NA
j_call: TRBJ2-3
cdr3_nt: TGCGCCAGCAGCTTACTAGCTAGCACAGATACGCAGTATTTT
cdr3_aa: CASSLLASTDTQYF

v_call: TRBV28
clone_size: NA
d_call: NA
j_call: TRBJ1-4
cdr3_nt: TGTGCCAGCAGGCAAGCCGGTGATAGGAATGAAAAACTGTTTTTT
cdr3_aa: CASRQAGDRNEKLFF

v_call: TRBV6-6
clone_size: NA
d_call: NA
j_call: TRBJ1-3
cdr3_nt: TGTGCCAGCAGCCCACTCACAGGGTCTGGAAACACCATATATTTT
cdr3_aa: CASSPLTGSGNTIYF

v_call: TRBV4-3
clone_size: once
d_call: TRBD1
j_call: TRBJ1-5
cdr3_nt: TGCGCCAGCAGCCAAGATGTAGGGGACAGGGTTTGGGGTCAGCCCCAGCATTTT
cdr3_aa: CASSQDVGDRVWGQPQHF

v_call: TRBV28
clone_size: NA
d_call: TRBD2
j_call: TRBJ2-1
cdr3_nt: TGTGCCAGCCCCCCGGAGCGGGAGGGCCTCTACAATGAGCAGTTCTTC
cdr3_aa: CASPPEREGLYNEQFF

v_call: TRBV9
clone_size: NA
d_call: NA
j_call: TRBJ2-5
cdr3_nt: TGTGCCAGCAGCGTAGGGGCTTCGCTCGACCAAGAGACCCAGTACTTC
cdr3_aa: CASSVGASLDQETQYF

v_call: TRBV6-5
clone_size: once
d_call: TRBD1
j_call: TRBJ1-1
cdr3_nt: TGTGCCAGCAGTTACGACGGCAGGGGGGACACTGAAGCTTTCTTT
cdr3_aa: CASSYDGRGDTEAFF

v_call: TRBV9
clone_size: NA
d_call: TRBD2
j_call: TRBJ2-1
cdr3_nt: TGTGCCAGCAGCCCCCGGGCGGGGGGCAATGAGCAGTTCTTC
cdr3_aa: CASSPRAGGNEQFF

v_call: TRBV18
clone_size: NA
d_call: NA
j_call: TRBJ2-7
cdr3_nt: TGTGCCAGCTCAAGGGCAAACTACGAGCAGTACTTC
cdr3_aa: CASSRANYEQYF

v_call: TRBV27
clone_size: NA
d_call: NA
j_call: TRBJ1-2
cdr3_nt: TGTGCCAGCAGTTTAAAACCAGGGTCTAACTATGGCTACACCTTC
cdr3_aa: CASSLKPGSNYGYTF

v_call: TRBV18
clone_size: NA
d_call: NA
j_call: TRBJ2-3
cdr3_nt: TGTGCCAGCTCACCAGGCCCGACAGATACGCAGTATTTT
cdr3_aa: CASSPGPTDTQYF

v_call: TRBV27
clone_size: NA
d_call: NA
j_call: TRBJ2-1
cdr3_nt: TGTGCCAGCAGCCCTCCCCATGAGCAGTTCTTC
cdr3_aa: CASSPPHEQFF

v_call: TRBV11-2
clone_size: NA
d_call: TRBD1
j_call: TRBJ2-2
cdr3_nt: TGTGCCAGCAGCCCGCCTTACAGGGGGCGCACCGGGGAGCTGTTTTTT
cdr3_aa: CASSPPYRGRTGELFF

v_call: TRBV4-2
clone_size: NA
d_call: NA
j_call: TRBJ1-3
cdr3_nt: TGTGCCAGCAGCCCCGGGATAGCCTCTGGAAACACCATATATTTT
cdr3_aa: CASSPGIASGNTIYF

v_call: TRBV7-2
clone_size: NA
d_call: TRBD2
j_call: TRBJ2-7
cdr3_nt: TGTGCCAGCAGCTCCAGGGGGACTAGCGGAGGCTACGAGCAGTACTTC
cdr3_aa: CASSSRGTSGGYEQYF

v_call: TRBV4-3
clone_size: NA
d_call: NA
j_call: TRBJ2-1
cdr3_nt: TGCGCCAGCAGCCAAGAACTTCCGGGTCCTCGGAATGAGCAGTTCTTC
cdr3_aa: CASSQELPGPRNEQFF

v_call: TRBV19
clone_size: NA
d_call: NA
j_call: TRBJ2-5
cdr3_nt: TGTGCCAGTAGTATCGGGACTTCGTCCATAGAGACCCAGTACTTC
cdr3_aa: CASSIGTSSIETQYF

v_call: TRBV28
clone_size: NA
d_call: NA
j_call: TRBJ1-2
cdr3_nt: TGTGCCAGCAGTTTATTCGGGGATGGCTACACCTTC
cdr3_aa: CASSLFGDGYTF

v_call: TRBV7-2
clone_size: NA
d_call: TRBD1
j_call: TRBJ2-2
cdr3_nt: TGTGCCAGCAGCTTAGAGTTTGACAGGGCGGACACCGGGGAGCTGTTTTTT
cdr3_aa: CASSLEFDRADTGELFF

v_call: TRBV18
clone_size: NA
d_call: NA
j_call: TRBJ2-7
cdr3_nt: TGTGCCAGCTCACCACCGGGGCAGGGTAACGAGGAGCAGTACTTC
cdr3_aa: CASSPPGQGNEEQYF

v_call: TRBV18
clone_size: NA
d_call: TRBD2
j_call: TRBJ2-1
cdr3_nt: TGTGCCAGCTCATTTAGCGGGAGTGAGGTCAATGAGCAGTTCTTC
cdr3_aa: CASSFSGSEVNEQFF

v_call: TRBV6-1
clone_size: NA
d_call: NA
j_call: TRBJ2-2
cdr3_nt: TGTGCCAGCAGTGAAGAGGTAGCGGTGAACACCGGGGAGCTGTTTTTT
cdr3_aa: CASSEEVAVNTGELFF

v_call: TRBV6-6
clone_size: NA
d_call: TRBD1
j_call: TRBJ1-1
cdr3_nt: TGTGCCAGCAGCCTGGACAGGAGCACTGAAGCTTTCTTT
cdr3_aa: CASSLDRSTEAFF